This T cell receptor beta chain was obtained from a study of neurological immune-mediated disorders. The CDR3 is made up of 13 amino acids. The ends were cut back, 0 bases at V and 6 bases at J, with 10 bases in the middle. CDR1 and CDR2 (germline): SGDLS, YYNGEE. The cDNA was produced through 5'RACE with 10-nucleotide random UMIs. Every sequencing run generated over 180 million TCR-beta sequences from 15-18 subjects. TCRdb fed the 5' RACE reads into MiXCR, producing one record per CDR3 protein. Of tens of thousands of distinct CDR3 sequences in the sample, roughly 5% were seen once. This clonotype was recorded at least ten times. The antigen remains unidentified. Study outcomes and limitations: Expansion of TCR clones was greatest in HTLV-1-associated myelopathy and smallest in multiple sclerosis, where it fell below that of healthy controls.

The sequencing input was PBMCs. The chain recombines TRBV9 with TRBJ2-7, with D uncertain. The sequence was collected from a man between 18 and 29 years old with multiple sclerosis. The CDR3 loop reads CASSVAYGSEQYF. In nucleotides, the CDR3 is TGTGCCAGCAGCGTAGCTTACGGTAGCGAGCAGTACTTC.